This TCR beta chain was obtained from a study of T-cell memory formation after mild COVID-19. Study details: For the most part, TCR clusters were specific to one donor. The study, taken as a whole, reports: Chiefly within CM and EM were the contracting CD4+ clones; CD8+ ones were within EMRA. Clones that shrank (day 15 to 85) were balanced CD4/CD8, whereas later expanders leaned CD4+.

A remark on this clonotype: Its antigen is not identified.

Looked up from germline, CDR1 is DFQATT and CDR2 is SNEGSKA (reference sequence). This CDR3 is 13 amino acids long. V was pared by 5 bases and J by 4 bases, with 5 bases of the junction left unmatched. 5'RACE primed at constant segments yielded TCR alpha and TCR beta cDNA libraries bearing sample barcodes and UMIs. TCRdb used MiXCR to reprocess the 5' RACE reads, holding one entry per CDR3 protein. The table records over 450,000 distinct CDR3 sequences, 20% of them present only once. Sequencing used PBMCs or a T cell subset sorted from them (not recorded which). The chain carries TRBV20-1 and TRBJ2-7; 10 bases align to TRBD1. This receptor was identified in an adult woman who had mild COVID-19 (a few samples of this study predate the infection). Cell type and time point are not known. CDR3 region: CSAQRDRGYEQYF. CDR3 in DNA: TGCAGTGCTCAGCGGGACAGGGGTTACGAGCAGTACTTC.